The 14 T cell receptor beta chains below were found in one sample sequenced in a study of cytomegalovirus exposure and HLA in healthy donors. The study ran its PCR with 60 Vbeta and 13 Jbeta primers. Assay used: immunoSEQ multiplex PCR; TCRdb lists only in-frame clones, some missing. The sample lists 110,000 to 150,000 clones; approximately 80% were seen once. Material for sequencing was PBMCs. The receptors come from a woman between 40 and 55 years old in good health and CMV-seronegative.

This clone was recorded a few times. The rearrangement joins TRBV6-1 to TRBJ1-1; TRBD1 matches at 11 bases. This CDR3 region has 13 residues. Germline assignment: CDR1 MNHNS and CDR2 SASEGT. V lost 8 bases and J lost 5; bases outside the gene matches: 4. The CDR3 sequence is CASGQGAGTEAFF. The CDR3 nucleotides read TGTGCCAGCGGACAGGGGGCAGGTACTGAAGCTTTCTTT.

V and J are TRBV29-1 and TRBJ2-3, with TRBD1 as a possible D gene (6 bases). Trimming shortened V by 6 bases and J by 0 bases, and 22 bases separated the two germline ends. This CDR3 contains 17 residues. Germline V CDR1 and CDR2: SQVTM, ANQGSEA. This CDR3 is CSVEGTREPYSTDTQYF. The CDR3 nucleotides read TGCAGCGTCGAGGGGACAAGGGAGCCCTATAGCACAGATACGCAGTATTTT.

This chain joins TRBV14 and TRBJ2-7, with TRBD1 identical over 9 bases. CDR3 length equals 14 residues. Germline CDR1 is SGHDN and CDR2 is FVKESK. With 4 bases clipped from V and 5 bases from J, the junction kept 6 bases outside the gene matches. CDR3 sequence (DNA): TGTGCCAGCAGCCCGTGGGGACAGGGTCACGAGCAGTACTTC. It codes for CASSPWGQGHEQYF.

The sample holds one count of this clone. This CDR3 reads CASSPQGQYEQYF. The DNA of the CDR3 is TGCGCCAGCAGCCCCCAGGGTCAGTACGAGCAGTACTTC. The gene calls are TRBV5-1 and TRBJ2-7; perhaps TRBD1 as D (5 bases). Germline V CDR1 and CDR2: SGHRS, YFSETQ. The CDR3 sequence is 13 residues long. The V gene lost 4 bases and the J gene lost 4 bases, with 12 bases spanning the gap.

The V call is TRBV29-1, the J call TRBJ1-4, with 8 positions matching TRBD1. Looked up from germline, CDR1 is SQVTM and CDR2 is ANQGSEA. This CDR3 comprises 13 residues. This chain's CDR3 is CTVQGAGGEKLFF. The DNA for the CDR3 is TGCACCGTCCAGGGGGCAGGGGGTGAAAAACTGTTTTTT.

The chain employs TRBV18 and TRBJ2-5; 8 nucleotides line up with TRBD2. The CDR3 covers 16 residues. CDR1 and CDR2 (germline): KGHSH, LQKENI. The V and J ends lost 3 bases and 5 bases, in that order; junction bases with no gene match: 11. The CDR3, as DNA: TGTGCCAGCTCACCCTTCGCGGGGGGAGAGGGGGAGACCCAGTACTTC. Translation: CASSPFAGGEGETQYF. The full variable domain, in which reference TRBV18 and TRBJ2-5 provide the parts outside the CDR3, is NAGVMQNPRHLVRRRGQEARLRCSPMKGHSHVYWYRQLPEEGLKFMVYLQKENIIDESGMPKERFSAEFPKEGPSILRIQQVVRGDSAAYFCASSPFAGGEGETQYFGPGTRLLVL.

This clone has a single count. An end of the junction differs from the germline gene, which may be a read error. Other DNA sequences within the sample encode an identical CDR3. V usage is TRBV2 and J usage is TRBJ1-6; TRBD1 matches 7 bases. This CDR3 region has 15 residues. Germline-derived CDR1 and CDR2 are SNHLY and FYNNEI. CDR3 residues: CASSGDSYYNSPLHF. As DNA, the CDR3 is TGTGCCAGCAGCGGGGACAGCTACTATAATTCCCCCCTCCACTTT.

The chain is built from TRBV6-5 and TRBJ1-6, with D perhaps matching TRBD1 (5 bases). The CDR3 length is 15 residues. Trimming shortened V by 3 bases and J by 10 bases, and 16 bases separated the two germline ends. CDR1 and CDR2 (germline): MNHEY, SVGAGI. The CDR3 nucleotides are TGTGCCAGCAGTTATGACAGACCCTATCGATCACCCCTCCACTTT. This sequence encodes CASSYDRPYRSPLHF.

The chain is built from TRBV6-5 and TRBJ2-7; D unclear. Germline V gene data show CDR1 as MNHEY and CDR2 as SVGAGI. There are 16 residues in the CDR3. V lost 2 bases, J lost 5 bases, and 19 bases lay in between. CDR3 nucleotides: TGTGCCAGCAGTTACCCGTCAATATTGTCTAACCACGAGCAGTACTTC. It codes for CASSYPSILSNHEQYF.

This chain links TRBV4-1 with TRBJ1-1; D unresolved. CDR3 length: 15 amino acids. Between the trimmed V and J ends, which lost 4 bases and 1 base, there was a span of 13 bases. Germline CDR1 MGHRA, CDR2 YSYEKL. CDR3 nucleotides: TGCGCCAGCAGCCTCATGGGAGTAGGGAACACTGAAGCTTTCTTT. Protein: CASSLMGVGNTEAFF.

This chain links TRBV6-5 with TRBJ2-5, with 11 bases lining up with TRBD1. The J call may be in error: the DNA end matches TRBJ2-7 better. Germline lookup yields CDR1 MNHEY and CDR2 SVGAGI. The CDR3 spans 15 residues. CDR3 loop: CASSWRTGGSDEQYF. CDR3 DNA sequence: TGTGCCAGCAGTTGGAGGACAGGGGGCAGCGACGAGCAGTACTTC.

This chain joins TRBV9 and TRBJ2-5, with TRBD2 matching over 14 bases. The CDR3 is made up of 16 amino acids. The germline gives CDR1 SGDLS, CDR2 YYNGEE. The ends lost 3 bases at V and 4 bases at J; junction bases unmatched: 5. Here the CDR3 DNA reads TGTGCCAGCAGCGCGACTAGCGGGAGGGCCTTAGAGACCCAGTACTTC. The encoded protein is CASSATSGRALETQYF.

The J gene is TRBJ1-2, the V gene TRBV7-8; 11 bases are a match to TRBD1. The CDR3 is 17 amino acids. The germline V gene has CDR1 SGHVS and CDR2 FQNEAQ. The trim removed 5 bases at V and 4 bases at J, leaving 12 bases unmatched. The CDR3 DNA reads as TGTGCCAGCAGCGACGGACCCCGGACAGGGGGCATCTATGGCTACACCTTC. It encodes CASSDGPRTGGIYGYTF.

The rearrangement uses TRBV14 and TRBJ2-7, with 11 bases aligning to TRBD2. The CDR3 is made up of 16 amino acids. The germline V gene has CDR1 SGHDN and CDR2 FVKESK. V lost 4 bases to trimming and J lost 0 bases; unmatched junction nucleotides: 5. The CDR3 is CASSRLTSGNSYEQYF. In DNA form, the CDR3 reads TGTGCCAGCAGCCGCCTGACTAGCGGGAACTCCTACGAGCAGTACTTC.